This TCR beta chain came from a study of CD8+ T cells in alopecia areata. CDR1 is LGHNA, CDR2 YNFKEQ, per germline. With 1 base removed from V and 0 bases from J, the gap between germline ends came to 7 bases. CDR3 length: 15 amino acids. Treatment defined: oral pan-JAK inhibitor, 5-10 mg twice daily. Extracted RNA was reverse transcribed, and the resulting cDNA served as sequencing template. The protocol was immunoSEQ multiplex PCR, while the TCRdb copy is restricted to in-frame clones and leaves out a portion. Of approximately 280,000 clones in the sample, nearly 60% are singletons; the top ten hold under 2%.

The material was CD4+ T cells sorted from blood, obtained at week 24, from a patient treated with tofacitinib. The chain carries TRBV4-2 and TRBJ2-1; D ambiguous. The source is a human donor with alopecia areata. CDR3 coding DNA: TGTGCCAGCAGCCAAGTCAGTAGCTCCTACAATGAGCAGTTCTTC. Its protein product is CASSQVSSSYNEQFF.